Below, one T cell receptor (beta chain) is given with its context. Its antigen is not known. This record comes from a study of cytomegalovirus exposure and HLA in healthy donors. Whole-study results and caveats: When analyzed later, the rates of TCR association showed variation by HLA locus, with DRB1 the most and HLA-C the fewest.

PCR involved 60 Vbeta and 13 Jbeta primers. The data were produced by immunoSEQ multiplex PCR, yet TCRdb's version contains in-frame clones alone and is incomplete. The repertoire includes 75,000 to 90,000 clones, over 60% of them detected once, and approximately 4.6% sits in the top ten. The CDR3 is 13 amino acids. From germline, CDR1 is SGHRS and CDR2 YFSETQ. V was trimmed by 4 bases and J by 1 base, leaving 9 bases between them. The J gene is TRBJ2-7, the V gene TRBV5-1; tentatively, D is TRBD2 (6 bases). Sequencing was performed on PBMCs. This clonotype was obtained from a man between 35 and 55 years old in good health and CMV-seronegative. The CDR3 here is CASSRDFSYEQYF. The CDR3 DNA sequence: TGCGCCAGCAGCCGGGACTTTTCCTACGAGCAGTACTTC. The variable domain in full, with the rest retrieved from reference TRBV5-1 and TRBJ2-7, is KAGVTQTPRYLIKTRGQQVTLSCSPISGHRSVSWYQQTPGQGLQFLFEYFSETQRNKGNFPGRFSGRQFSNSRSEMNVSTLELGDSALYLCASSRDFSYEQYFGPGTRLTVT.